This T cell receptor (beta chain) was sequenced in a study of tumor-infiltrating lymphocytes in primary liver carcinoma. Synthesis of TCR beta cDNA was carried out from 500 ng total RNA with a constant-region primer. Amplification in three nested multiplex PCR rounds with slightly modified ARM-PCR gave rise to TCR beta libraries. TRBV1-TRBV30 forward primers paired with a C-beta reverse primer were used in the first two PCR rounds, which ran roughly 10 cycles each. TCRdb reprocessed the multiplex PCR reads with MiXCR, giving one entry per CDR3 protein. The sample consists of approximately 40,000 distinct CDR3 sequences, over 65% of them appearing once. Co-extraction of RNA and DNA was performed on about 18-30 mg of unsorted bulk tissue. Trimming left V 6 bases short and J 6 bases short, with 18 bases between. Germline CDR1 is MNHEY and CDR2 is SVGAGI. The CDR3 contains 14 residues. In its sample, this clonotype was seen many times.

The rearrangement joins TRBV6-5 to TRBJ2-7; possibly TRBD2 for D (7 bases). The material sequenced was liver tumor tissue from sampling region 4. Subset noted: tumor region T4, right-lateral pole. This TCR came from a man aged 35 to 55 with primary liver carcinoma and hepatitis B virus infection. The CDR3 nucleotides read TGTGCCAGCAGGGTAAGCGGGACATCGGTCGAGCAGTACTTC. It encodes CASRVSGTSVEQYF.